Below, 31 T cell receptor beta chains from the same sample are listed, as sequenced in a study of blood T cell repertoires in COVID-19. Method: immunoSEQ multiplex PCR; TCRdb's copy keeps in-frame clones and lacks some. The table shows about 81,000 clones, with about 91% occurring only once. Sequencing input: peripheral blood. The origin of the receptors is a woman over 75 with active COVID-19.

This rearrangement joins TRBV10-3 to TRBJ2-7; possible D gene TRBD2, 6 bases. Germline CDR1 reads ENHRY; CDR2 reads SYGVKD. CDR3 length: 14 residues. V shed 1 base and J shed 6 bases, with 13 bases lying between them. This CDR3 is CAISEFTSRGEQYF. As DNA, the CDR3 is TGTGCCATCAGTGAGTTTACTAGCCGGGGCGAGCAGTACTTC.

This rearrangement joins TRBV5-4 to TRBJ2-6, with 8 bases that match TRBD1. The J segment lost 1 base and the V segment lost 1 base, leaving 7 bases of the junction unmatched. This CDR3 is 18 amino acids long. The germline V gene has CDR1 SGHNT and CDR2 YYREEE (reference sequence). The CDR3 sequence is CASSLRPGGGSGANVLTF. The CDR3 bases are TGTGCCAGCAGCTTGAGGCCAGGGGGCGGGTCTGGGGCCAACGTCCTGACTTTC.

Written as DNA, the CDR3 is TGCAGCGTTGAAGAAACTAGGTTCGGAGATACGCAGTATTTT. Protein: CSVEETRFGDTQYF. This chain links TRBV29-1 with TRBJ2-3, with a tentative D call TRBD2 (5 bases). V was clipped by 0 bases and J by 5 bases, with 12 bases between them. CDR1 is SQVTM, CDR2 ANQGSEA, per germline. This CDR3 comprises 14 residues.

The chain employs TRBV28 and TRBJ1-2, with 7 positions matching TRBD1. The ends lost 6 bases at V and 4 bases at J; junction bases unmatched: 11. The germline gives CDR1 MDHEN, CDR2 SYDVKM. This CDR3 is 15 amino acids long. The CDR3 coding sequence is TGTGCCAGCAGCCCGACGGACAGGTCATTCTATGGCTACACCTTC. As protein: CASSPTDRSFYGYTF.

The genes are TRBV6-6 and TRBJ2-7; 8 bases map to TRBD2. After removal of 6 bases from V and 3 bases from J, the junction contained 10 bases not matched to a gene. The germline V gene encodes CDR1 MNHNY and CDR2 SVGAGI (reference sequence). The CDR3 is 15 amino acids. CDR3 sequence reads: CASRKLAARVYEQYF. The CDR3 DNA reads as TGTGCCAGCAGAAAACTAGCGGCAAGGGTCTACGAGCAGTACTTC.

The chain uses TRBV5-1 and TRBJ2-1, with 9 bases identical to TRBD1. This CDR3 spans 15 amino acids. Looked up from germline, CDR1 is SGHRS and CDR2 is YFSETQ. V was clipped by 0 bases and J by 7 bases; unmatched bases: 5. CDR3: CASSLGTGEWNEQFF. For the CDR3, the DNA is TGCGCCAGCAGCTTGGGGACAGGGGAGTGGAATGAGCAGTTCTTC. The whole variable domain, remainder taken from reference TRBV5-1 and TRBJ2-1, is KAGVTQTPRYLIKTRGQQVTLSCSPISGHRSVSWYQQTPGQGLQFLFEYFSETQRNKGNFPGRFSGRQFSNSRSEMNVSTLELGDSALYLCASSLGTGEWNEQFFGPGTRLTVL.

The genes are TRBV10-3 and TRBJ1-4; the D gene is possibly TRBD1 (6 bases). V was cut by 10 bases and J by 1 base, with 10 bases left in between. The length of the CDR3 is 13 residues. Per the germline V gene, CDR1 is ENHRY and CDR2 is SYGVKD. CDR3 DNA sequence: TGTGCCACAAACAGGGAAACTAATGAAAAACTGTTTTTT. This sequence encodes CATNRETNEKLFF.

The V and J genes are TRBV18 and TRBJ1-2; 8 bases match TRBD1. Germline CDR1 reads KGHSH; CDR2 reads LQKENI. Trimming cost V 3 bases and J 3 bases; bases outside gene matches: 6. The CDR3 has 15 amino acids. This CDR3 is CASSPSGQDHYGYTF. Here the CDR3 DNA reads TGTGCCAGCTCACCCTCGGGACAGGATCACTATGGCTACACCTTC.

The chain combines TRBV24-1 with TRBJ2-5, with D tentatively TRBD2 (5 bases). Deletions cut 3 bases from V and 4 bases from J, with 11 bases between. The CDR3 sequence is 14 residues long. CDR1 and CDR2 (germline): KGHDR, SFDVKD. The CDR3 DNA sequence: TGTGCCACCAGTGATCCTTGGGCGGGAGAGACCCAGTACTTC. Amino acids: CATSDPWAGETQYF.

The chain's CDR3 is CASSAGLAVYNEQFF. The CDR3 DNA reads as TGTGCCAGCAGCGCGGGACTAGCGGTCTACAATGAGCAGTTCTTC. V is TRBV7-9 and J is TRBJ2-1; 11 bases are a match to TRBD2. V lost 5 bases, J lost 3 bases, and 3 bases stayed unmatched. This CDR3 has 15 amino acids. Germline assignment: CDR1 SEHNR and CDR2 FQNEAQ (reference sequence).

The chain employs TRBV5-1 and TRBJ2-7; tentative D call: TRBD2 (6 bases). CDR3 size: 16 residues. V dropped 3 bases and J dropped 3 bases, with 19 bases sitting between them. CDR1 and CDR2 (germline): SGHRS, YFSETQ. CDR3 sequence reads: CASSSSGTSRDYEQYF. Here the CDR3 DNA reads TGCGCCAGCAGCTCGAGTGGTACTAGCCGCGACTACGAGCAGTACTTC. Based on the CDR3 plus reference TRBV5-1 and TRBJ2-7, the full variable domain is KAGVTQTPRYLIKTRGQQVTLSCSPISGHRSVSWYQQTPGQGLQFLFEYFSETQRNKGNFPGRFSGRQFSNSRSEMNVSTLELGDSALYLCASSSSGTSRDYEQYFGPGTRLTVT.

The CDR3 sequence: CASSLYGGANEQYF. As DNA, the CDR3 is TGTGCCAGCAGCTTATACGGGGGTGCCAACGAGCAGTACTTC. The chain couples TRBV7-3 to TRBJ2-7; D is perhaps TRBD2 (6 bases). This CDR3 comprises 14 residues. Germline V gene lookup returns CDR1 SGHTA and CDR2 FQGTGA. Trimming left V 2 bases short and J 5 bases short, with 13 bases between.

The chain links TRBV11-3 to TRBJ2-2, with TRBD2 matching over 12 bases. Germline loops: CDR1 SGHNT, CDR2 YENEEA. This CDR3 is 16 amino acids long. With 5 bases clipped from V and 5 bases from J, the junction kept 6 bases outside the gene matches. The CDR3 nucleotides are TGTGCCAGCAGCCCCCTAGCGGGAGGGCCGACCGGGGAGCTGTTTTTT. Translation gives CASSPLAGGPTGELFF.

This clone was seen only once. The gene calls are TRBV4-1 and TRBJ2-7; maybe TRBD1 (6 bases). V was trimmed by 4 bases and J by 0 bases, leaving 16 bases between them. From germline, CDR1 is MGHRA and CDR2 YSYEKL. This CDR3 comprises 16 residues. In DNA form, the CDR3 reads TGCGCCAGCAGCCTCACCACCGGGACACCCTCCTACGAGCAGTACTTC. Protein: CASSLTTGTPSYEQYF.

Only a few counts were recorded for this clone. The CDR3 coding sequence is TGTGCCAGCAGCCAAGCCTCGTACGAGCAGTACTTC. This sequence encodes CASSQASYEQYF. The chain couples TRBV4-2 to TRBJ2-7; no definite D call. V was pared by 1 base and J by 4 bases, with 5 bases between. Germline V lookup: CDR1 LGHNA, CDR2 YNFKEQ. The CDR3 runs to 12 residues.

The J gene is TRBJ2-5, the V gene TRBV7-9; a weak D match, TRBD1 (5 bases). Germline CDR1 is SEHNR and CDR2 is FQNEAQ (reference sequence). The CDR3 extends over 14 amino acids. The V end was cut by 1 base, the J end by 2 bases, with 8 bases between. CDR3 protein: CASSLGAGQETQYF. The CDR3 DNA is TGTGCCAGCAGCTTAGGGGCAGGGCAAGAGACCCAGTACTTC.

The chain links TRBV3-1 (or the pseudogene TRBV3-2) to TRBJ1-1; 8 positions agree with TRBD1. With 4 bases clipped from V and 5 bases from J, the junction kept 9 bases outside the gene matches. The CDR3 is 15 residues long. Germline V CDR1 and CDR2: LGHDT, YNNKEL (reference sequence). CDR3 nucleotide sequence: TGTGCCAGCAGCCCACCAGGGGGCGCGGGAACTGAAGCTTTCTTT. It encodes CASSPPGGAGTEAFF.

This clone was counted a single time. The V call is TRBV28, the J call TRBJ1-2; TRBD1 matches at 10 bases. This CDR3 is built from 15 residues. Germline lookup yields CDR1 MDHEN and CDR2 SYDVKM. Trimming at V came to 5 bases and at J to 7 bases, leaving 10 bases not matched to a gene. CDR3 DNA: TGTGCCAGCAGTCCTAGGACAGGGGGACCTGCTGGCTACACCTTC. This sequence encodes CASSPRTGGPAGYTF.

Note on this clone: Germline is not matched at one junction end, which may reflect a read error. This chain uses TRBV28 with TRBJ2-7; maybe TRBD1 (6 bases). This CDR3 is 16 amino acids long. CDR1 and CDR2 (germline): MDHEN, SYDVKM. CDR3 region: CASSLYLSGQSYGQYF. The CDR3 DNA is TGTGCCAGCAGTTTATACCTTTCGGGACAAAGCTACGGGCAGTACTTC.

Here the CDR3 DNA reads TGTGCCAGCTCACCACCAGGGAGAGGGGGCGCGTCCTACGAGCAGTACTTC. Translating it yields CASSPPGRGGASYEQYF. The rearrangement joins TRBV18 to TRBJ2-7, with 7 bases lining up with TRBD1. From germline, CDR1 is KGHSH and CDR2 LQKENI. J was trimmed by 1 base and V by 0 bases; bases with no gene match: 9. The CDR3 has 17 amino acids.

This rearrangement joins TRBV6-1 to TRBJ1-1; TRBD1 aligns across 11 bases. Germline CDR1 MNHNS, CDR2 SASEGT. The CDR3 runs to 15 residues. Trimming at V came to 3 bases and at J to 6 bases, leaving 6 bases not matched to a gene. CDR3 sequence: CASSDRRDRGSEAFF. The CDR3 DNA reads as TGTGCCAGCAGTGACCGGAGGGACAGGGGGTCTGAAGCTTTCTTT.

CDR3 bases: TGTGCCAGCAGCTTAGGGGACAGGGGCTTCAACACTGAAGCTTTCTTT. It specifies CASSLGDRGFNTEAFF. J is TRBJ1-1 and V is TRBV7-2; TRBD1 agrees at 10 bases. V shed 1 base, J shed 2 bases, and the junction held 4 bases outside the gene matches. CDR1 SGHTA and CDR2 FQGNSA come from the germline V gene. CDR3 size: 16 residues.

The table lists this clone with a count of one. The chain recombines TRBV5-4 with TRBJ1-2; tentatively, D is TRBD1 (5 bases). V was shortened by 1 base and J by 8 bases, with 9 bases between the two germline ends. This CDR3 comprises 12 residues. Germline CDR1 reads SGHNT; CDR2 reads YYREEE (reference sequence). The CDR3 DNA is TGTGCCAGCAGCTTGTCAGGGTACGGCTACACCTTC. Protein sequence: CASSLSGYGYTF.

The chain carries TRBV7-3 and TRBJ2-1; TRBD1 aligns across 9 bases. Losses at the gene ends were 5 bases for V and 4 bases for J; bases not matched to a gene: 6. Germline lookup yields CDR1 SGHTA and CDR2 FQGTGA. This CDR3 spans 15 amino acids. The CDR3 region has the DNA TGTGCCAGCAGCGAAAACAGGGGGCTTTACAATGAGCAGTTCTTC. Translated, it gives CASSENRGLYNEQFF.

This clone was counted between two and nine times. This rearrangement joins TRBV5-1 to TRBJ2-5; 13 bases agree with TRBD2. V shed 5 bases, J shed 2 bases, and the junction held 6 bases outside the gene matches. Germline loops: CDR1 SGHRS, CDR2 YFSETQ. The CDR3 is made up of 16 amino acids. CDR3 protein: CASSRGLAGWQETQYF. The DNA for the CDR3 is TGCGCCAGCAGTAGGGGACTAGCGGGATGGCAAGAGACCCAGTACTTC.

This rearrangement joins TRBV7-9 to TRBJ2-1, with TRBD2 matching 8 bases. Germline values: CDR1 SEHNR, CDR2 FQNEAQ (reference sequence). The length of the CDR3 is 15 residues. V was clipped by 0 bases and J by 5 bases; unmatched bases: 3. The CDR3 protein is CASSLAGTRNNEQFF. In DNA, the CDR3 is TGTGCCAGCAGCTTAGCGGGGACTAGAAACAATGAGCAGTTCTTC.

The rearrangement joins TRBV11-3 to TRBJ2-1, with 9 bases matching TRBD2. The V segment lost 5 bases and the J segment 8 bases; nucleotides outside the gene matches: 10. This CDR3 is built from 15 residues. Germline assignment: CDR1 SGHNT and CDR2 YENEEA. The CDR3 reads CASSVAGAPSDEQFF. CDR3 nucleotide sequence: TGTGCCAGCAGCGTAGCGGGAGCCCCGTCAGATGAGCAGTTCTTC.

This chain links TRBV27 with TRBJ2-1, with 9 bases aligning to TRBD2. The CDR3 runs to 16 residues. V shed 7 bases and J 4 bases; nucleotides not matched to a gene: 11. Germline V CDR1 and CDR2: MNHEY, SMNVEV (reference sequence). The chain's CDR3 is CASNPGGTSGYNEQFF. The CDR3 DNA reads as TGTGCCAGCAATCCGGGTGGAACTAGCGGGTACAATGAGCAGTTCTTC.

The V call is TRBV19, the J call TRBJ1-6, with 8 bases identical to TRBD1. J was trimmed by 5 bases and V by 5 bases; bases with no gene match: 2. The germline gives CDR1 LNHDA, CDR2 SQIVND (reference sequence). This CDR3 is 14 amino acids long. The CDR3 region is CASSQTGDNSPLHF. CDR3 bases: TGTGCCAGTAGTCAGACAGGGGATAATTCACCCCTCCACTTT.

The chain has TRBV21-1 and TRBJ2-7; the table assigns TRBD1, which was not confirmed against the DNA. TRBV21-1 is an annotated pseudogene. The CDR3 contains 14 residues. In DNA form, the CDR3 reads TGTGCCAGCTCGGCAGGCAGGCGAACCTACGAGCAGTACTTC. Its protein product is CASSAGRRTYEQYF.

The chain links TRBV5-4 to TRBJ1-2; TRBD1 matches 11 bases. V lost 5 bases and J lost 4; bases outside the gene matches: 7. This CDR3 has 15 residues. Germline V gives CDR1 SGHNT, CDR2 YYREEE (reference sequence). CDR3 in amino acids: CASSSAGTGGYGYTF. CDR3 DNA: TGTGCCAGCAGTTCCGCCGGGACAGGGGGCTATGGCTACACCTTC.